Listed below are T cell receptor beta chains from one sample, sequenced in a study of blood T cell repertoires in COVID-19. The table came from immunoSEQ multiplex PCR; TCRdb's copy has only in-frame clones and leaves some out. The table records more than 150,000 clones, around 80% of them present only once. The sequenced material came from peripheral blood. The receptors shown here come from a man aged 25 to 40 with active or convalescent COVID-19. CDR3s include the opening cysteine and the closing phenylalanine or tryptophan. Fields, in order: V gene, D gene, J gene, clone size, CDR3 DNA, CDR3 protein. A D gene is named only where the DNA matches it firmly. Clone size, where shown, is once, few, many, or a class for clones that have expanded.

v_call: TRBV5-8
d_call: TRBD2
j_call: TRBJ2-1
clone_size: NA
cdr3_nt: TGTGCCACCGACCGGGTAGCGGGGTTCGATGAGCAGTTCTTC
cdr3_aa: CATDRVAGFDEQFF

v_call: TRBV7-9
d_call: TRBD1
j_call: TRBJ2-5
clone_size: NA
cdr3_nt: TGTGCCAGCAGCACAGGGGACAGGGGGCTCGGGGAGACCCAGTACTTC
cdr3_aa: CASSTGDRGLGETQYF

v_call: TRBV6-2/TRBV6-3
d_call: NA
j_call: TRBJ2-3
clone_size: NA
cdr3_nt: TGTGCCAGCAGTTACGCACCAGTCACAGATACGCAGTATTTT
cdr3_aa: CASSYAPVTDTQYF

v_call: TRBV10-3
d_call: TRBD1
j_call: TRBJ2-2
clone_size: NA
cdr3_nt: TGTGCCATCACTGAAAGACAGGGTTCGAACACCGGGGAGCTGTTTTTT
cdr3_aa: CAITERQGSNTGELFF

v_call: TRBV2
d_call: NA
j_call: TRBJ1-2
clone_size: NA
cdr3_nt: TGTGCCAGCAGAGGCCCAGGCCCTCGTGGCTACACCTTC
cdr3_aa: CASRGPGPRGYTF

v_call: TRBV7-9
d_call: NA
j_call: TRBJ2-1
clone_size: NA
cdr3_nt: TGTGCCAGCAGCTCCCGGTACGATGAGCAGTTCTTC
cdr3_aa: CASSSRYDEQFF

v_call: TRBV4-1
d_call: NA
j_call: TRBJ1-1
clone_size: NA
cdr3_nt: TGCGCCAGCAGCCAAGAACCGGGTATGAACACTGAAGCTTTCTTT
cdr3_aa: CASSQEPGMNTEAFF

v_call: TRBV6-5
d_call: TRBD1
j_call: TRBJ1-6
clone_size: NA
cdr3_nt: TGTGCCAGCAGTTACAGGACAGGGGCGAATTCACCCCTCCACTTT
cdr3_aa: CASSYRTGANSPLHF

v_call: TRBV15
d_call: NA
j_call: TRBJ1-1
clone_size: NA
cdr3_nt: TGTGCCACCAGCAGAGCACAGGTGAACACTGAAGCTTTCTTT
cdr3_aa: CATSRAQVNTEAFF

v_call: TRBV6-5
d_call: TRBD1
j_call: TRBJ1-4
clone_size: NA
cdr3_nt: TGTGCCAGCAGGGGGGGGGACAGGTCAAGGGTTTTT
cdr3_aa: CASRGGDRSRVF

v_call: TRBV4-1
d_call: NA
j_call: TRBJ2-1
clone_size: NA
cdr3_nt: TGCGCCAGCAGCCAAGATCGCCTAGCTCTTCCCAATGAGCAGTTCTTC
cdr3_aa: CASSQDRLALPNEQFF

v_call: TRBV28
d_call: TRBD1
j_call: TRBJ1-5
clone_size: NA
cdr3_nt: TGTGCCAGCAGTTGGACAGGACATAGCAATCAGCCCCAGCATTTT
cdr3_aa: CASSWTGHSNQPQHF

v_call: TRBV29-1
d_call: NA
j_call: TRBJ1-2
clone_size: once
cdr3_nt: TGCAGCGTAGAGATGACAGCTTCTAACTATGGCTACACCTTC
cdr3_aa: CSVEMTASNYGYTF

v_call: TRBV7-6
d_call: NA
j_call: TRBJ2-7
clone_size: NA
cdr3_nt: TGTGCCAGCGTCCGGGGGGAAGGACAGGGAACCTACGAGCAGTACTTC
cdr3_aa: CASVRGEGQGTYEQYF

v_call: TRBV19
d_call: TRBD1
j_call: TRBJ1-6
clone_size: NA
cdr3_nt: TGTGCCAGTACCCCTGGACAGGGGAGCTCCTATAATTCACCCCTCCACTTT
cdr3_aa: CASTPGQGSSYNSPLHF

v_call: TRBV4-1
d_call: TRBD2
j_call: TRBJ2-3
clone_size: NA
cdr3_nt: TGCGCCAGCAGCAGCCCCGGAGAAGCGGGAGCGTTTAGCACAGATACGCAGTATTTT
cdr3_aa: CASSSPGEAGAFSTDTQYF

v_call: TRBV29-1
d_call: NA
j_call: TRBJ1-2
clone_size: NA
cdr3_nt: TGCAGCGTTGAAGATTCAGTCTATGGCTACACCTTC
cdr3_aa: CSVEDSVYGYTF

v_call: TRBV3-1/TRBV3-2
d_call: TRBD2
j_call: TRBJ2-2
clone_size: once
cdr3_nt: TGTGCCAGCAGCCAAGAGGCTAGCGGGACAATTCTCTACACCGGGGAGCTGTTTTTT
cdr3_aa: CASSQEASGTILYTGELFF

v_call: TRBV5-4
d_call: TRBD1
j_call: TRBJ1-2
clone_size: NA
cdr3_nt: TGTGCCAGCAGCTGGTTGGGACGGACAGGGGGATCCGGGGGCTACACCTTC
cdr3_aa: CASSWLGRTGGSGGYTF

v_call: TRBV28
d_call: TRBD1
j_call: TRBJ2-3
clone_size: NA
cdr3_nt: TGTGCCAGCAGTTCGGGACAGGGGACAGATACGCAGTATTTT
cdr3_aa: CASSSGQGTDTQYF

v_call: TRBV7-9
d_call: TRBD1
j_call: TRBJ2-4
clone_size: NA
cdr3_nt: TGTGCCAGCAGCCCCCGGACAGGGCCAAACATTCAGTACTTC
cdr3_aa: CASSPRTGPNIQYF

v_call: TRBV2
d_call: TRBD2
j_call: TRBJ2-1
clone_size: NA
cdr3_nt: TGTGCCAGCAGCCCCGGGACGGGAGGCTACAATGAGCAGTTCTTC
cdr3_aa: CASSPGTGGYNEQFF

v_call: TRBV12-3/TRBV12-4
d_call: TRBD2
j_call: TRBJ2-1
clone_size: NA
cdr3_nt: TGTGCCAGCAGGTTGGGAGGGTACAATGAGCAGTTCTTC
cdr3_aa: CASRLGGYNEQFF

v_call: TRBV28
d_call: TRBD1
j_call: TRBJ1-5
clone_size: NA
cdr3_nt: TGTGCCAGCAGTCCCTCCGGGACAGGGGGGGATCAGCCCCAGCATTTT
cdr3_aa: CASSPSGTGGDQPQHF

v_call: TRBV11-1
d_call: TRBD2
j_call: TRBJ2-5
clone_size: NA
cdr3_nt: TGTGCCAGCAGCCCGCGATACTCGACTAGCGAAGAGACCCAGTACTTC
cdr3_aa: CASSPRYSTSEETQYF

v_call: TRBV2
d_call: NA
j_call: TRBJ1-1
clone_size: NA
cdr3_nt: TGTGCCAGCAATCGAGGTGACACTGAAGCTTTCTTT
cdr3_aa: CASNRGDTEAFF

v_call: TRBV13
d_call: TRBD1
j_call: TRBJ1-2
clone_size: NA
cdr3_nt: TGTGCCAGCAGCACCCTGACAGGGGGCCTCTCTAACTATGGCTACACCTTC
cdr3_aa: CASSTLTGGLSNYGYTF

v_call: TRBV30
d_call: NA
j_call: TRBJ1-1
clone_size: NA
cdr3_nt: TGTGCCTGGACGAGGGTCCTGAACACTGAAGCTTTCTTT
cdr3_aa: CAWTRVLNTEAFF

v_call: TRBV30
d_call: TRBD2
j_call: TRBJ2-1
clone_size: NA
cdr3_nt: TGTGCCTGGAGTGTTGGTAGCGGGGGCGGGGATGAGCAGTTCTTC
cdr3_aa: CAWSVGSGGGDEQFF

v_call: TRBV10-3
d_call: NA
j_call: TRBJ1-1
clone_size: few
cdr3_nt: TGTGCCATCAGTGTCGCGGTAAGGACTGAAGCTTTCTTT
cdr3_aa: CAISVAVRTEAFF

v_call: TRBV29-1
d_call: NA
j_call: TRBJ2-3
clone_size: NA
cdr3_nt: TGCAGCGTTCGACTAGGCCGCGGGGCTGATACGCAGTATTTT
cdr3_aa: CSVRLGRGADTQYF

v_call: TRBV9
d_call: NA
j_call: TRBJ2-5
clone_size: NA
cdr3_nt: TGTGCCAGCAGCGTAGGCGGGCAGCAGACCCAGTACTTC
cdr3_aa: CASSVGGQQTQYF

v_call: TRBV4-1
d_call: NA
j_call: TRBJ1-5
clone_size: NA
cdr3_nt: TGCGCCAGCAGCGTCCGGGGAGAAGGACAGCCCCAGCATTTT
cdr3_aa: CASSVRGEGQPQHF

v_call: TRBV12-3/TRBV12-4
d_call: NA
j_call: TRBJ2-2
clone_size: once
cdr3_nt: TGTGCCAGCAGGGAGTCTCACACCGGGGAGCTGTTTTTT
cdr3_aa: CASRESHTGELFF

v_call: TRBV30
d_call: NA
j_call: TRBJ1-5
clone_size: NA
cdr3_nt: TGTGCCTGGAGAGGCAGCGGTACGCAGCCCCAGCATTTT
cdr3_aa: CAWRGSGTQPQHF

v_call: TRBV28
d_call: NA
j_call: TRBJ1-2
clone_size: NA
cdr3_nt: TGTGCCAGCAGTTTGGGGGGGGCGGGTTATGGCTACACCTTC
cdr3_aa: CASSLGGAGYGYTF

v_call: TRBV7-9
d_call: TRBD1
j_call: TRBJ2-5
clone_size: NA
cdr3_nt: TGTGCCAGCAGCTTTTTGCGACAGGGGGTCGGGGAGACCCAGTACTTC
cdr3_aa: CASSFLRQGVGETQYF

v_call: TRBV19
d_call: NA
j_call: TRBJ2-7
clone_size: NA
cdr3_nt: TGTGCCAGTAGTATAGTGTCAGGGAACGAGCAGTACTTC
cdr3_aa: CASSIVSGNEQYF

v_call: TRBV29-1
d_call: NA
j_call: TRBJ1-2
clone_size: NA
cdr3_nt: TGCAGCGTTGAAGGGGGCGGAGGCTACACCTTC
cdr3_aa: CSVEGGGGYTF

v_call: TRBV7-2
d_call: NA
j_call: TRBJ1-4
clone_size: NA
cdr3_nt: TGTGCCAGCAGCTCGGCAACTAATGAAAAACTGTTTTTT
cdr3_aa: CASSSATNEKLFF

v_call: TRBV2
d_call: NA
j_call: TRBJ2-1
clone_size: NA
cdr3_nt: TGTGCCAGCGGGGACACGTACAATGAGCAGTTCTTC
cdr3_aa: CASGDTYNEQFF

v_call: TRBV19
d_call: TRBD1
j_call: TRBJ1-2
clone_size: NA
cdr3_nt: TGTGCCAGTACCACTCAACAGGGGGGCTATGGCTACACCTTC
cdr3_aa: CASTTQQGGYGYTF

v_call: TRBV11-2
d_call: NA
j_call: TRBJ1-2
clone_size: few
cdr3_nt: TGTGCCAGCAGCTTAGGGCAGGCTTATGGCTACACCTTC
cdr3_aa: CASSLGQAYGYTF

v_call: TRBV5-1
d_call: TRBD2
j_call: TRBJ2-3
clone_size: NA
cdr3_nt: TGCGCCAGCAGGTTGAGCGGAGGGTCCACTAGCGCCCAGTATTTT
cdr3_aa: CASRLSGGSTSAQYF

v_call: TRBV2
d_call: NA
j_call: TRBJ2-1
clone_size: NA
cdr3_nt: TGTGCCAGCAGTGAAGGGGCAGTTAATGAGCAGTTCTTC
cdr3_aa: CASSEGAVNEQFF

v_call: TRBV10-1
d_call: TRBD1
j_call: TRBJ1-2
clone_size: NA
cdr3_nt: TGCGCCAGCAGCCGGGACAGCAACTATGGCTACACCTTC
cdr3_aa: CASSRDSNYGYTF

v_call: TRBV7-7
d_call: TRBD2
j_call: TRBJ2-5
clone_size: NA
cdr3_nt: TGTGCTAGCAGCCCGGGACTAGCGGGGCCAGAGACCCAGTACTTC
cdr3_aa: CASSPGLAGPETQYF

v_call: TRBV28
d_call: TRBD1
j_call: TRBJ1-2
clone_size: NA
cdr3_nt: TGTGCCAGCAACGACGCTAGGGGGCTCTATGGCTACACCTTC
cdr3_aa: CASNDARGLYGYTF

v_call: TRBV7-9
d_call: TRBD1
j_call: TRBJ1-2
clone_size: NA
cdr3_nt: TGTGCCAGCAGCTTAACCGGGACAGAGGGACGGTATGGCTACACCTTC
cdr3_aa: CASSLTGTEGRYGYTF

v_call: TRBV6-5
d_call: TRBD1
j_call: TRBJ2-1
clone_size: NA
cdr3_nt: TGTGCCAGCAGTTACTCCGGGACAGGGGGGACCGATGAGCAGTTCTTC
cdr3_aa: CASSYSGTGGTDEQFF

v_call: TRBV7-3
d_call: NA
j_call: TRBJ2-3
clone_size: NA
cdr3_nt: TGTGCCAGCAGCCCGCAGGGCCCTCTCACAGATACGCAGTATTTT
cdr3_aa: CASSPQGPLTDTQYF

v_call: TRBV27
d_call: NA
j_call: TRBJ2-3
clone_size: once
cdr3_nt: TGTGCCAGCAGTCTCACACACACAGATACGCAGTATTTT
cdr3_aa: CASSLTHTDTQYF